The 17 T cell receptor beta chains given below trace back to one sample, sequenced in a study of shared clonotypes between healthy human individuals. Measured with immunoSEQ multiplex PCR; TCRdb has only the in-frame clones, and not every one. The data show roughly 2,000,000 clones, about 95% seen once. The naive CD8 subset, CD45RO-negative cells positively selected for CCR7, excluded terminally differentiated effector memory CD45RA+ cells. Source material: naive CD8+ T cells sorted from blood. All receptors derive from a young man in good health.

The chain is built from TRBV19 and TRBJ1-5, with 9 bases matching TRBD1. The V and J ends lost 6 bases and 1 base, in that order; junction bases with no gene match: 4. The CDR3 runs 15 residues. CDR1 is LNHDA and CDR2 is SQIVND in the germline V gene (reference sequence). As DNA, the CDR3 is TGTGCCAGTAGACGGGACAGGGCAAGCAATCAGCCCCAGCATTTT. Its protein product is CASRRDRASNQPQHF.

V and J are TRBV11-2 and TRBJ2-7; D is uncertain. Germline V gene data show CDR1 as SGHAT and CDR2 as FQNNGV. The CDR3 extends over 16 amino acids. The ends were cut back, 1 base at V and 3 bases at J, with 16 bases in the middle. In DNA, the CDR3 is TGTGCCAGCAGCTTAGGACTGCCCTCCTTAAACTACGAGCAGTACTTC. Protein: CASSLGLPSLNYEQYF.

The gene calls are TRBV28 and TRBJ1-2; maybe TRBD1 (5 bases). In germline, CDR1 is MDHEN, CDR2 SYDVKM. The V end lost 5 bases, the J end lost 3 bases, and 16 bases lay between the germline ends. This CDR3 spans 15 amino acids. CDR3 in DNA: TGTGCCAGCAGTACCCGCAGGGAGGAGGACTATGGCTACACCTTC. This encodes CASSTRREEDYGYTF.

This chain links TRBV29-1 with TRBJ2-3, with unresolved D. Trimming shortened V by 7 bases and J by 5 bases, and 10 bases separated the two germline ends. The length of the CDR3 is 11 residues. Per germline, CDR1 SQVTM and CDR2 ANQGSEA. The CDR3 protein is CSAPARDTQYF. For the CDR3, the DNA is TGCAGCGCCCCTGCTAGAGATACGCAGTATTTT.

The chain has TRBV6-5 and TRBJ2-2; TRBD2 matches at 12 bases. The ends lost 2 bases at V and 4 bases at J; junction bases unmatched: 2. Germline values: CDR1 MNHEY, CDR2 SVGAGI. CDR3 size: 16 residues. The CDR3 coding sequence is TGTGCCAGCAGTTACAAACTAGCGGGGGGCACCGGGGAGCTGTTTTTT. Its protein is CASSYKLAGGTGELFF.

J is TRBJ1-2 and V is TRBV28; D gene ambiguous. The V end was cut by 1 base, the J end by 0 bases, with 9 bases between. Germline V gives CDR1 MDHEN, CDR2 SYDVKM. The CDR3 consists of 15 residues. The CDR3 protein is CASSLLSEANYGYTF. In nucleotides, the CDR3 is TGTGCCAGCAGTTTATTATCTGAAGCTAACTATGGCTACACCTTC.

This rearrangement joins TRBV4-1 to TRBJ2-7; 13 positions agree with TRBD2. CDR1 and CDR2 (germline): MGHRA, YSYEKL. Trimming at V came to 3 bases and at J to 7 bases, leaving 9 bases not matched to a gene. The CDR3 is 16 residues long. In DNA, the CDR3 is TGCGCCAGCAGCCAGGGATTGGGACTAGCGGGGATAGAGCAGTACTTC. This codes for CASSQGLGLAGIEQYF.

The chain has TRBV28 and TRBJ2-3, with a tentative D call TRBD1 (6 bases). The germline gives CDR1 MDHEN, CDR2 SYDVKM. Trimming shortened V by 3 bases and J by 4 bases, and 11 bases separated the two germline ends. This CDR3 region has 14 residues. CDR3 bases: TGTGCCAGCAGTTTCAGGGGCCCCCCAGATACGCAGTATTTT. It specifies CASSFRGPPDTQYF.

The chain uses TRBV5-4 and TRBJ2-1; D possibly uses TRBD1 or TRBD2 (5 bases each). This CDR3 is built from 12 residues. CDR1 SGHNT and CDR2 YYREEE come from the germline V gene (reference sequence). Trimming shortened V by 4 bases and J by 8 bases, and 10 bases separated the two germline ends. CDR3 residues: CASSTVGDEQFF. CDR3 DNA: TGTGCCAGCAGCACGGTGGGGGATGAGCAGTTCTTC. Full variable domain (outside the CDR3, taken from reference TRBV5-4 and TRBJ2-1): ETGVTQSPTHLIKTRGQQVTLRCSSQSGHNTVSWYQQALGQGPQFIFQYYREEENGRGNFPPRFSGLQFPNYSSELNVNALELDDSALYLCASSTVGDEQFFGPGTRLTVL.

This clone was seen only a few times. The CDR3 spells CASSMLRATDGYTF. The CDR3 nucleotides are TGTGCCAGCAGCATGCTAAGGGCGACAGATGGCTACACCTTC. The rearrangement links TRBV6-5 to TRBJ1-2, with a possible D match to TRBD1 (5 bases). The CDR3 is 14 residues long. Germline-derived CDR1 and CDR2 are MNHEY and SVGAGI. Between the trimmed V and J ends, which lost 6 bases and 6 bases, there was a span of 17 bases.

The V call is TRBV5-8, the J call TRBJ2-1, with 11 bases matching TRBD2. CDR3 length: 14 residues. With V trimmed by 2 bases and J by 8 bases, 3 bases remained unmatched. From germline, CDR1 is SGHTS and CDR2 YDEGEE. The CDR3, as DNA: TGTGCCAGCAGCTTTACTAGCGGGGGTGATGAGCAGTTCTTC. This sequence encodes CASSFTSGGDEQFF. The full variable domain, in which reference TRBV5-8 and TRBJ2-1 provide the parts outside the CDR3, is EAGVTQSPTHLIKTRGQQATLRCSPISGHTSVYWYQQALGLGLQFLLWYDEGEERNRGNFPPRFSGRQFPNYSSELNVNALELEDSALYLCASSFTSGGDEQFFGPGTRLTVL.

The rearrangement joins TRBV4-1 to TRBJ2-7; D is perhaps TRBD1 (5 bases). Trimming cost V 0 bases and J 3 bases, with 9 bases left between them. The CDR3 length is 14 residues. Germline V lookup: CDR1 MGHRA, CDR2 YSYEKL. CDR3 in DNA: TGCGCCAGCAGCCAAGATGTAAGGGGCTACGAGCAGTACTTC. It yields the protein CASSQDVRGYEQYF.

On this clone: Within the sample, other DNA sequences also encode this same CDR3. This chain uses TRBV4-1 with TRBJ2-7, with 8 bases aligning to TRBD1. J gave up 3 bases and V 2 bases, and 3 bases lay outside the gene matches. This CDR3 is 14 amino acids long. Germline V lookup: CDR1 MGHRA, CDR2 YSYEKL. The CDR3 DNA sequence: TGCGCCAGCAGCCAACGTACAGGGGGCTACGAGCAGTACTTC. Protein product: CASSQRTGGYEQYF.

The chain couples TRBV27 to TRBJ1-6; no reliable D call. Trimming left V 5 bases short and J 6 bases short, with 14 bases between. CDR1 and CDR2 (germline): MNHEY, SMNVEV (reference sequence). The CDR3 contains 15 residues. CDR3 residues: CASSPPPGSNSPLHF. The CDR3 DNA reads TGTGCCAGCAGTCCACCACCGGGGAGTAATTCACCCCTCCACTTT.

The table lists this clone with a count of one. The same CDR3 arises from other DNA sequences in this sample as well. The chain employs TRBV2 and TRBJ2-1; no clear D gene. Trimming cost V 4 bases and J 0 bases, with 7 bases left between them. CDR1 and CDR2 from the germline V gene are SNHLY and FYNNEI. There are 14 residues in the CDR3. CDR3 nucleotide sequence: TGTGCCAGCAGTGGCGGCAACTCCTACAATGAGCAGTTCTTC. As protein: CASSGGNSYNEQFF.

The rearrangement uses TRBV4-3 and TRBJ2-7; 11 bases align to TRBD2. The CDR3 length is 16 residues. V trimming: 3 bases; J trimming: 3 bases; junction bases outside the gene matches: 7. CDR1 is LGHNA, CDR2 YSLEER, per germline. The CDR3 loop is CASSQGTSGFFYEQYF. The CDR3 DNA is TGCGCCAGCAGCCAGGGGACTAGCGGATTTTTCTACGAGCAGTACTTC.

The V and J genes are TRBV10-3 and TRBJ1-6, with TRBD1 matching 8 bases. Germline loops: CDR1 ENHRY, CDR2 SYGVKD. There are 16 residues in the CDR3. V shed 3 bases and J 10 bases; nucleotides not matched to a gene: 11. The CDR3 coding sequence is TGTGCCATCAGTGATTGGACAGGGACATCAGGGTCACCCCTCCACTTT. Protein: CAISDWTGTSGSPLHF.